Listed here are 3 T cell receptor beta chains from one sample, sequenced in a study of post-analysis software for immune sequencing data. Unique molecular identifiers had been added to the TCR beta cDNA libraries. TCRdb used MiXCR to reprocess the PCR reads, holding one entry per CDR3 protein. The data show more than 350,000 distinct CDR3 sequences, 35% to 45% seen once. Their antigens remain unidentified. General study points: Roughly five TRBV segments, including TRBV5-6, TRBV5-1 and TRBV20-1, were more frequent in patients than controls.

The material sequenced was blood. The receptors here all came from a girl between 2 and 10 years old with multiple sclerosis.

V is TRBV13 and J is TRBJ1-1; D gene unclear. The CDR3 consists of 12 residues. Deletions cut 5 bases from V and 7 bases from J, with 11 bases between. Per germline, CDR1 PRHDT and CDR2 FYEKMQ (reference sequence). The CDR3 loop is CASSPQWDEAFF. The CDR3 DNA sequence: TGTGCCAGCAGCCCGCAGTGGGATGAAGCTTTCTTT.

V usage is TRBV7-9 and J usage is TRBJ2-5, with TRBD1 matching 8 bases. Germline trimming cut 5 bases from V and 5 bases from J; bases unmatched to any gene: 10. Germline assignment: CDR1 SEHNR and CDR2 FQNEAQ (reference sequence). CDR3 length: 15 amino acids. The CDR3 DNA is TGTGCCAGCAGCCAAAGGTGGCAGGGGGCTGAGACCCAGTACTTC. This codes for CASSQRWQGAETQYF. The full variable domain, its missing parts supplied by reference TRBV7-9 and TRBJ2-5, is DTGVSQNPRHKITKRGQNVTFRCDPISEHNRLYWYRQTLGQGPEFLTYFQNEAQLEKSRLLSDRFSAERPKGSFSTLEIQRTEQGDSAMYLCASSQRWQGAETQYFGPGTRLLVL.

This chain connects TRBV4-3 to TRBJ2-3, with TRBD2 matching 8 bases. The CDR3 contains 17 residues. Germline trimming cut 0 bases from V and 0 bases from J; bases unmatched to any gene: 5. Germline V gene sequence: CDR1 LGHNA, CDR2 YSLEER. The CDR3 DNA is TGCGCCAGCAGCCAAGATGACGGGAGGGTTAGCACAGATACGCAGTATTTT. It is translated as CASSQDDGRVSTDTQYF.